This TCR beta chain is from a study of radiation and T cells in renal cell carcinoma. Using immunoSEQ multiplex PCR, the repertoire was profiled, and TCRdb retains in-frame clones only, with some absent. The table has approximately 170,000 clones, about 88% seen once. In its sample, this clone was seen once. Time point here: blood 4 weeks post-SBRT, at nephrectomy. Treatment given: 15 Gy SBRT to primary tumor, nephrectomy 4 weeks later. The CDR3 is 18 residues long. The V gene's germline CDR1 is LNHDA and CDR2 SQIVND (reference sequence). The junction had 20 bases not matched to a gene; V was cut back by 7 bases and J by 4 bases.

This receptor was obtained from a woman between 45 and 60 years old with renal cell carcinoma. The material sequenced was blood, taken from a patient whose treatment included radiotherapy and nephrectomy. The chain uses TRBV19 and TRBJ2-7; 9 nucleotides align to TRBD1. CDR3 sequence: CASTLQGGDGTGRYEQYF. For the CDR3, the DNA is TGTGCCAGTACCCTCCAAGGCGGGGACGGGACAGGGCGGTACGAGCAGTACTTC.